This TCR beta chain was obtained from a study of blood T cell repertoires in COVID-19 (dated by TCRdb to the early 2020s). Regarding the research as a whole: Samples from collaborators originated in the United States, Italy and Spain and spanned both the acute and convalescent phases of COVID-19. The prospective study material was composed of cDNA or gDNA derived from T cells, B-cell-depleted T cells, or PBMCs. The dataset comprised deeply sampled blood TCRbeta repertoires from subjects exposed to, actively infected with, or recovered from COVID-19. The repertoires were released in a freely available public database intended as a resource for research on the immune response to SARS-CoV-2. The samples were drawn from two sources: the first 160 participants of the ongoing ImmuneRACE study, and 1,254 subjects contributed by 6 global collaborators. Sample metadata almost always included a de-identified subject ID, COVID-19 status, age in years and sex. Where available, HLA class I and class II types were obtained from metadata supplied by the sample provider rather than from assay-based typing. Broader findings and caveats from the paper: The quantity of clinical and demographic metadata differed by source and by participant and was supplied without curation.

Relative to germline, V is missing 4 bases and J is missing 3 bases, with 2 bases of the junction outside any gene match. Per the germline V gene, ENHRY is the CDR1 and SYGVKD is the CDR2. The CDR3 covers 14 residues, taking in both the cysteine and the phenylalanine. Only CDR3 DNA remains: 42 bases, in frame from the first base. The immunoSEQ Assay, a bias-controlled multiplex PCR, was used to amplify TCRbeta CDR3 regions from genomic DNA. The paper's processing steps were these. Within the assay, amplification of reference gene primers was used to estimate how many nucleated cells each sample contained. To quantify the absolute abundance of each unique TCRbeta CDR3 rearrangement, sequence reads were collapsed and filtered. For each sample, productive Simpson clonality was calculated as the square root of Simpson's diversity index across productive rearrangements. Not all clones reach the TCRdb copy of this immuneACCESS table, which keeps in-frame sequences only. Checked studies attribute under half of the gap to unresolved V genes and leave the rest unexplained. V, J and clone size reflect that table, while D and trimming were determined from the DNA. For this sample the table gives approximately 180,000 clones, of which approximately 79% were detected only once. Roughly 5.2% of the sample is in the top ten clones.

Participants in the prospective study were aged about 18 to 95 years, lived in under 30 United States geographic areas, and enrolled through a virtual design. In the prospective study, cohorts were assigned on the basis of participant-reported clinical history obtained from a screening survey and a study questionnaire. In the prospective study, mobile phlebotomists collected whole blood, serum and a nasopharyngeal or oropharyngeal swab from each participant. Participants in the prospective study had the option to provide additional blood draws and questionnaires over a roughly 2-month period. Before DNA extraction, prospective study blood samples were shipped either frozen or at room temperature. In this sample, this clone turned up once. There is no known antigen for this receptor. No qualities accompany the bases; no much larger clone lies one base away.

The sequenced material came from PBMCs or T cells enriched from blood (not recorded which). The sequence is built from TRBV10-3 and TRBJ2-1; 8 middle bases align to TRBD1. The TCR originated in a woman aged 55-70 years with acute COVID-19. The nucleotides are TGTGCCATCAGTGTGACAGGGGACTACAATGAGCAGTTCTTC. This encodes CAISVTGDYNEQFF.